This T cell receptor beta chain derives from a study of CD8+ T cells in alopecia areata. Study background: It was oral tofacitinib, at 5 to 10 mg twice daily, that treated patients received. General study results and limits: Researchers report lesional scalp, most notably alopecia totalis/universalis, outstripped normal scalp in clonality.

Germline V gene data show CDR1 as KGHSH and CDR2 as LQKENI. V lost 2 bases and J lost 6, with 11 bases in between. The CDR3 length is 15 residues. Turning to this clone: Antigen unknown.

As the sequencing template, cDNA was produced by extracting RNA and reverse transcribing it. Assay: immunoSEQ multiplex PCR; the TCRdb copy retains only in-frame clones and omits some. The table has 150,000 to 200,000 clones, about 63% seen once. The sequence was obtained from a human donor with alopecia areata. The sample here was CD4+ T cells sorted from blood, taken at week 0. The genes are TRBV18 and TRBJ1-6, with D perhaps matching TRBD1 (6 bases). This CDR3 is CASSPTGAVNSPLHF. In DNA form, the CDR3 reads TGTGCCAGCTCACCAACGGGGGCGGTTAATTCACCCCTCCACTTT. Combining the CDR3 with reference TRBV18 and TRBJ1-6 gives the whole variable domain NAGVMQNPRHLVRRRGQEARLRCSPMKGHSHVYWYRQLPEEGLKFMVYLQKENIIDESGMPKERFSAEFPKEGPSILRIQQVVRGDSAAYFCASSPTGAVNSPLHFGNGTRLTVT.